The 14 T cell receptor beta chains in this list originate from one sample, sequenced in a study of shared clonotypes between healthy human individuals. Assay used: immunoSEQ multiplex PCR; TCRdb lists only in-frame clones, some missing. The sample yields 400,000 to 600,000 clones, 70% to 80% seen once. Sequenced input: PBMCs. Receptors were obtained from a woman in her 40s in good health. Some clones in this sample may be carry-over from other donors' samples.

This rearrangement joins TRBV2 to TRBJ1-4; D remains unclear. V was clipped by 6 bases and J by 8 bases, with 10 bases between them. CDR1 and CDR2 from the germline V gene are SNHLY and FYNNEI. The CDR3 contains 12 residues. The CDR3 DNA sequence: TGTGCCAGCAGCCTTACTGGGGAAAAACTGTTTTTT. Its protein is CASSLTGEKLFF.

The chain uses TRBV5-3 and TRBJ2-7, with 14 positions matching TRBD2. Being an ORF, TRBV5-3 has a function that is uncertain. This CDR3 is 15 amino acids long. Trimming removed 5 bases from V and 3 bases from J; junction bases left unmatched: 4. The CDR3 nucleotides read TGTGCCAGAAGTTGGGGACTAGCGGGAGACTACGAGCAGTACTTC. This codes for CARSWGLAGDYEQYF.

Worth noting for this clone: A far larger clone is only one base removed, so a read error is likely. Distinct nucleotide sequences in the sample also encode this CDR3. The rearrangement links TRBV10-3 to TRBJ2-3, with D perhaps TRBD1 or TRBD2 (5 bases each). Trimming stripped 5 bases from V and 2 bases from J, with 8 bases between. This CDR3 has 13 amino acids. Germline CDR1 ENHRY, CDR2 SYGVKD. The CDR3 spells CAISRGATDTQYF. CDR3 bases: TGTGCCATCAGTAGGGGAGCCACAGATACGCAGTATTTT.

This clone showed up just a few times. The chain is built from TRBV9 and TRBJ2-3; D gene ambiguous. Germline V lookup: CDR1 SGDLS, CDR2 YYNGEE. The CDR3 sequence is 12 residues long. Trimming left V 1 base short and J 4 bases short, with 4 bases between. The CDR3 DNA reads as TGTGCCAGCAGCGTAAAGTCAGATACGCAGTATTTT. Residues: CASSVKSDTQYF.

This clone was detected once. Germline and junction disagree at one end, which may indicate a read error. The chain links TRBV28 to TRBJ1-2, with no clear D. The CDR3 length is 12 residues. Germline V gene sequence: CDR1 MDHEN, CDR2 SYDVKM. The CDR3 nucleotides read TGTGCCAGCAGCCCCCTTTTGATCACTGTGTCCTTC. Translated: CASSPLLITVSF.

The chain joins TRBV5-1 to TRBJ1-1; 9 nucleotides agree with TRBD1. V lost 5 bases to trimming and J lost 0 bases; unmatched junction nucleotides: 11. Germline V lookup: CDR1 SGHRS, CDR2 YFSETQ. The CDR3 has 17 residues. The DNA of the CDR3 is TGCGCCAGCAGATACCGGGGACAGGGTCCCATGAACACTGAAGCTTTCTTT. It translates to CASRYRGQGPMNTEAFF.

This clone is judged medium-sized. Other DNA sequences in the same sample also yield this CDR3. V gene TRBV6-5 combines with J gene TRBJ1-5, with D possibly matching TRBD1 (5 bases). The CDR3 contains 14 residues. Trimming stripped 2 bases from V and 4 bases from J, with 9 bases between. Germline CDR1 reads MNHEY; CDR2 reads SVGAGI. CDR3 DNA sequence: TGTGCCAGCAGTTACGGGACGGAGAATCAGCCCCAGCATTTT. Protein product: CASSYGTENQPQHF.

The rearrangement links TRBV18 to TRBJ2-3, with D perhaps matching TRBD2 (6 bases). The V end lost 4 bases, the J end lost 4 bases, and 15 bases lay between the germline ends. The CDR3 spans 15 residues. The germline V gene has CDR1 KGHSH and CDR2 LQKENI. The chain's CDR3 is CASSLFGGESDTQYF. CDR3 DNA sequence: TGTGCCAGCTCACTCTTTGGAGGGGAGTCAGATACGCAGTATTTT.

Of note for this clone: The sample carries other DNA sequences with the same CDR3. Here the CDR3 reads CASSLTGTGELFF. DNA of the CDR3: TGTGCCAGCAGTTTAACGGGGACCGGGGAGCTGTTTTTT. The chain joins TRBV27 to TRBJ2-2; tentatively, D is TRBD2 (5 bases). The V end lost 2 bases, the J end lost 5 bases, and 6 bases lay between the germline ends. The length of the CDR3 is 13 residues. Germline CDR1 and CDR2: MNHEY and SMNVEV (reference sequence).

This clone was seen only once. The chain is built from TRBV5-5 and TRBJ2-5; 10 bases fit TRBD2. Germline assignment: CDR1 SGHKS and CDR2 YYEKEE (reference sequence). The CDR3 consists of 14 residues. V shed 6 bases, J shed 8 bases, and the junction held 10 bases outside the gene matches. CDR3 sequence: CASTKAGGTKTQYF. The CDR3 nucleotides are TGTGCCAGCACCAAAGCGGGAGGGACCAAAACCCAGTACTTC.

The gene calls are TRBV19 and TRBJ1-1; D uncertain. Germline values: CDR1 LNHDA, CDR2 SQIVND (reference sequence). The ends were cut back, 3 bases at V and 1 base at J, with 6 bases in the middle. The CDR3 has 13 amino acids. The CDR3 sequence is CASSMSENTEAFF. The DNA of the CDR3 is TGTGCCAGTAGTATGTCAGAGAACACTGAAGCTTTCTTT.

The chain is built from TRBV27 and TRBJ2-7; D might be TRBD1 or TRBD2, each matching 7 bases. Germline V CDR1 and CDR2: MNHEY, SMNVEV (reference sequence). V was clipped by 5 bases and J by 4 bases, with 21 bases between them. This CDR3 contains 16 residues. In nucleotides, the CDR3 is TGTGCCAGCAGTCCACAGACAGGGAGGGGGTTTTACGAGCAGTACTTC. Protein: CASSPQTGRGFYEQYF.

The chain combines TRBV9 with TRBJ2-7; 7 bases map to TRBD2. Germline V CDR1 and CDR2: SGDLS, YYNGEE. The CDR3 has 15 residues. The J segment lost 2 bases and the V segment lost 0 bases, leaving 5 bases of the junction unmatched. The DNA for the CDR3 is TGTGCCAGCAGCGTAGCGGGAGGCACAGCCTACGAGCAGTACTTC. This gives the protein CASSVAGGTAYEQYF.

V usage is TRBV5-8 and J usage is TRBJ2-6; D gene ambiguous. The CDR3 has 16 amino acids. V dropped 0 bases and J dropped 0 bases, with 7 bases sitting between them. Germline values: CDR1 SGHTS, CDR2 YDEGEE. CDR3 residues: CASSLGQSSGANVLTF. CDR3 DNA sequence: TGTGCCAGCAGCTTGGGACAAAGCTCTGGGGCCAACGTCCTGACTTTC.